These 16 T cell receptor beta chains came from one sample sequenced in a study of blood T cell repertoires in COVID-19 (TCRdb year 2020). Library prep was done by the immunoSEQ multiplex PCR assay. TCRdb obtained this table from immuneACCESS and retained in-frame rearrangements with V and J assigned. These tables miss some clones; where compared with another copy, unresolved V genes account for less than half of the shortfall, and the remainder is unexplained. Across this sample there are roughly 380,000 clones, with 89% seen only once. The ten largest account for about 1.6% of the sample. Source material: peripheral blood. Every receptor here comes from a woman in her thirties or forties with COVID-19, enrolled during active disease.

The rearrangement joins TRBV10-2 to TRBJ1-2, with D maybe TRBD1 (5 bases). CDR3 length: 13 amino acids. V lost 0 bases and J 7 bases, leaving 9 bases between the germline ends. Germline V gene data show CDR1 as WSHSY and CDR2 as SAAADI. CDR3 DNA: TGCGCCAGCAGTGAGTCGGGGGGAGGTGGCTACACCTTC. Amino acid sequence: CASSESGGGGYTF.

This chain uses TRBV28 with TRBJ2-1; 8 bases agree with TRBD2. The V gene's germline CDR1 is MDHEN and CDR2 SYDVKM. The trim removed 2 bases at V and 0 bases at J, leaving 3 bases unmatched. This CDR3 has 16 residues. The chain's CDR3 is CASSLTSGGSYNEQFF. The CDR3 nucleotides are TGTGCCAGCAGTTTAACTAGCGGTGGCTCCTACAATGAGCAGTTCTTC.

The rearrangement links TRBV18 to TRBJ1-5; D perhaps matches TRBD1 (5 bases). The germline gives CDR1 KGHSH, CDR2 LQKENI. V lost 3 bases to trimming and J lost 11 bases, with 14 bases between them. The CDR3 is 13 residues long. The chain's CDR3 is CASSPTKQAAQHF. CDR3 sequence (DNA): TGTGCCAGCTCACCGACAAAACAGGCAGCCCAGCATTTT.

V and J are TRBV28 and TRBJ1-1, with D uncertain. This CDR3 has 14 amino acids. Germline V gene sequence: CDR1 MDHEN, CDR2 SYDVKM. Trimming took off 8 bases at V and 0 bases at J, with 13 bases between the two ends. The CDR3 DNA reads TGTGCCAGCCACGAAGCCCCCATGAACACTGAAGCTTTCTTT. Its translation: CASHEAPMNTEAFF.

The chain combines TRBV29-1 with TRBJ2-1; TRBD2 matches at 14 bases. The CDR3 runs 17 residues. CDR1 SQVTM and CDR2 ANQGSEA come from the germline V gene. V was pared by 4 bases and J by 1 base, with 6 bases of the junction left unmatched. CDR3: CSVAGTSGSRSYNEQFF. For the CDR3, the DNA is TGCAGCGTTGCCGGGACTAGCGGGAGCCGGTCCTACAATGAGCAGTTCTTC.

This chain connects TRBV11-1 to TRBJ2-1; no clear D gene. The CDR3 totals 12 residues. Germline CDR1 SGHAT, CDR2 FQDESV (reference sequence). Trimming left V 7 bases short and J 6 bases short, with 10 bases between. CDR3 region: CASTRIGNEQFF. The CDR3 DNA reads TGTGCCAGCACTAGGATCGGCAATGAGCAGTTCTTC.

The CDR3, as DNA: TGTGCCTGGAGAAAACAAGGGGTAAATCAGCCCCAGCATTTT. It is translated as CAWRKQGVNQPQHF. The chain combines TRBV30 with TRBJ1-5; possibly TRBD1 for D (5 bases). CDR1 and CDR2 from the germline V gene are GTSNPN and SVGIG (reference sequence). The CDR3 covers 14 residues. Trimming pared 3 bases from V and 4 bases from J, leaving 13 bases between.

This clone was seen only a few times. This sample also contains other DNA sequences that code for the same CDR3. The chain joins TRBV28 to TRBJ1-1; D gene ambiguous. The CDR3 has 11 residues. Per germline, CDR1 MDHEN and CDR2 SYDVKM. Between the trimmed V and J ends, which lost 3 bases and 5 bases, there was a span of 4 bases. This CDR3 is CASSLRTEAFF. In DNA, the CDR3 is TGTGCCAGCAGTTTGAGGACTGAAGCTTTCTTT. The full variable domain, rest sourced from reference TRBV28 and TRBJ1-1, is DVKVTQSSRYLVKRTGEKVFLECVQDMDHENMFWYRQDPGLGLRLIYFSYDVKMKEKGDIPEGYSVSREKKERFSLILESASTNQTSMYLCASSLRTEAFFGQGTRLTVV.

V is TRBV5-1 and J is TRBJ2-2; D possibly corresponds to TRBD2 (5 bases). This CDR3 has 15 residues. CDR1 is SGHRS and CDR2 is YFSETQ in the germline V gene. V was clipped by 2 bases and J by 0 bases, with 8 bases between them. The CDR3 reads CASSLAAANTGELFF. CDR3 sequence (DNA): TGCGCCAGCAGCTTAGCGGCCGCGAACACCGGGGAGCTGTTTTTT.

The count of this clone is one. The J gene is TRBJ1-2, the V gene TRBV7-2; D is unclear. Germline loops: CDR1 SGHTA, CDR2 FQGNSA. This CDR3 spans 16 amino acids. V was cut by 1 base and J by 5 bases, with 17 bases left in between. Here the CDR3 DNA reads TGTGCCAGCAGCTTAGTTGGTAGCGGAAGCTTTTATGGCTACACCTTC. It translates to CASSLVGSGSFYGYTF.

DNA of the CDR3: TGTGCCAGCAGCGATCAATCCGGGGAGAGGGGCTACACCTTC. Translation gives CASSDQSGERGYTF. This rearrangement joins TRBV9 to TRBJ1-2; no definite D call. V was shortened by 3 bases and J by 8 bases, with 17 bases between the two germline ends. The CDR3 length is 14 residues. The germline V gene encodes CDR1 SGDLS and CDR2 YYNGEE. Full variable domain (outside the CDR3, taken from reference TRBV9 and TRBJ1-2): DSGVTQTPKHLITATGQRVTLRCSPRSGDLSVYWYQQSLDQGLQFLIQYYNGEERAKGNILERFSAQQFPDLHSELNLSSLELGDSALYFCASSDQSGERGYTFGSGTRLTVV.

V usage is TRBV12-3 or TRBV12-4 and J usage is TRBJ2-1; D is unclear. Trimming cost V 6 bases and J 7 bases, with 13 bases left between them. This CDR3 comprises 13 residues. CDR3 nucleotide sequence: TGTGCCAGCAGACGCCAGTTGCGGAATGAGCAGTTCTTC. Translation gives CASRRQLRNEQFF.

About this clone: The limits of the CDR3 on the DNA are not certain, so only TCRdb's listed CDR3 is given. V is TRBV12-1 and J is TRBJ1-2. TRBV12-1 is described as a pseudogene. Counting both end residues, the CDR3 totals 17 amino acids. The CDR3 region is CASSFALGTKNCYGYTF.

The chain carries TRBV7-2 and TRBJ1-2, with D possibly matching TRBD1 (6 bases). V was clipped by 5 bases and J by 3 bases, with 13 bases between them. Germline V gene lookup returns CDR1 SGHTA and CDR2 FQGNSA. The CDR3 has 14 amino acids. The CDR3 region is CASSDRGGDYGYTF. The DNA of the CDR3 is TGTGCCAGCAGCGATAGGGGGGGCGACTATGGCTACACCTTC. Drawing the rest from reference TRBV7-2 and TRBJ1-2, the complete variable domain is GAGVSQSPSNKVTEKGKDVELRCDPISGHTALYWYRQSLGQGLEFLIYFQGNSAPDKSGLPSDRFSAERTGGSVSTLTIQRTQQEDSAVYLCASSDRGGDYGYTFGSGTRLTVV.

This clone was observed a single time. CDR3 sequence: CATGPDRGDTGELFF. CDR3 coding DNA: TGTGCCACCGGTCCCGACAGGGGAGACACCGGGGAGCTGTTTTTT. This sequence joins TRBV28 and TRBJ2-2, with 8 bases lining up with TRBD1. The ends lost 10 bases at V and 3 bases at J; junction bases unmatched: 10. The CDR3 is 15 amino acids. Germline CDR1 is MDHEN and CDR2 is SYDVKM.

The gene calls are TRBV7-2 and TRBJ2-7; possibly TRBD2 for D (5 bases). Germline lookup yields CDR1 SGHTA and CDR2 FQGNSA. The ends were cut back, 1 base at V and 3 bases at J, with 10 bases in the middle. The CDR3 has 14 amino acids. CDR3 DNA: TGTGCCAGCAGCTTAGGGGTCGGGGTCTACGAGCAGTACTTC. Protein product: CASSLGVGVYEQYF.